Presented here are 23 T cell receptor beta chains from one specimen sequenced in a study of T cells after yellow fever vaccination. TCRdb redid the calling of the 5' RACE reads with MiXCR, one entry per CDR3 protein. The table includes about 320,000 distinct CDR3 sequences, approximately 4% detected once. The sequencing here drew on PBMCs, taken 15 days after the yellow fever booster vaccination. These TCRs come from a man aged 18 to 30 who received the YFV17D yellow fever vaccine.

This clonotype was seen more than once but under ten times. The chain joins TRBV27 to TRBJ1-2, with 10 positions matching TRBD1. Germline V gene data show CDR1 as MNHEY and CDR2 as SMNVEV (reference sequence). The trim removed 7 bases at V and 2 bases at J, leaving 10 bases unmatched. The CDR3 totals 16 residues. Written as DNA, the CDR3 is TGTGCCAGCACCTTCACAGGGACAGGGGCCAACTATGGCTACACCTTC. This gives the protein CASTFTGTGANYGYTF.

This clonotype was seen ten or more times. J is TRBJ2-5 and V is TRBV12-3 or TRBV12-4; TRBD1 agrees at 8 bases. The CDR3 sequence is 13 residues long. Unmatched junction bases numbered 4, after V lost 5 bases and J lost 5 bases. CDR3 nucleotides: TGTGCCAGCAGTAAGGACAGGGCGGAGACCCAGTACTTC. It encodes CASSKDRAETQYF.

V gene TRBV2 combines with J gene TRBJ2-3, with D perhaps matching TRBD1 or TRBD2 (5 bases each). The CDR3 sequence is 14 residues long. V lost 5 bases and J 2 bases, leaving 11 bases between the germline ends. CDR1 and CDR2 (germline): SNHLY, FYNNEI. The CDR3 loop reads CASSSEGHTDTQYF. The CDR3 DNA follows: TGTGCCAGCAGTTCAGAGGGGCACACAGATACGCAGTATTTT.

In this sample, this clonotype turned up many times. This chain connects TRBV7-6 to TRBJ2-3, with 8 bases aligning to TRBD1. V lost 3 bases and J lost 5; bases outside the gene matches: 7. This CDR3 is built from 15 residues. Per the germline V gene, CDR1 is SGHVS and CDR2 is FNYEAQ. CDR3 sequence (DNA): TGTGCCAGCAGCTTCACAGGGGGTTTGAGAGATACGCAGTATTTT. Amino acid sequence: CASSFTGGLRDTQYF.

This sequence joins TRBV12-3 or TRBV12-4 and TRBJ1-2; D is unclear. Trimming removed 6 bases from V and 0 bases from J, with 17 bases in between. The CDR3 contains 16 residues. CDR3 region: CASSPPSHGANYGYTF. The CDR3 nucleotides read TGTGCCAGCAGCCCACCCTCGCACGGGGCTAACTATGGCTACACCTTC.

The chain employs TRBV3-1 and TRBJ2-5; 7 bases align to TRBD2. Germline V gives CDR1 LGHDT, CDR2 YNNKEL (reference sequence). V shed 0 bases, J shed 2 bases, and the junction held 6 bases outside the gene matches. This CDR3 spans 16 amino acids. CDR3 coding DNA: TGTGCCAGCAGCCAAGACTTCGAGCGGGGACAAGAGACCCAGTACTTC. Encoded protein: CASSQDFERGQETQYF.

This clonotype was picked up many times. The chain combines TRBV25-1 with TRBJ2-1, with 8 bases identical to TRBD2. J was trimmed by 1 base and V by 4 bases; bases with no gene match: 6. This CDR3 spans 16 amino acids. The germline gives CDR1 MGHDK, CDR2 SYGVNS. In nucleotides, the CDR3 is TGTGCCAGCAGTGCCCCCGGGACTAGGTCCTACAATGAGCAGTTCTTC. Residues: CASSAPGTRSYNEQFF.

In this sample, this clonotype turned up a few times. This chain connects TRBV9 to TRBJ1-1; the D is unclear. In germline, CDR1 is SGDLS, CDR2 YYNGEE. Trimming took 3 bases from V and 4 from J, leaving 13 bases between them. This CDR3 comprises 14 residues. CDR3 amino acids: CASSAAKYGTEAFF. In nucleotides, the CDR3 is TGTGCCAGCAGCGCCGCAAAGTATGGCACTGAAGCTTTCTTT.

This clonotype occurred many times. The chain combines TRBV7-2 with TRBJ1-6; the D is unclear. Between the trimmed V and J ends, which lost 5 bases and 0 bases, there was a span of 8 bases. The length of the CDR3 is 15 residues. Germline CDR1 and CDR2: SGHTA and FQGNSA. The CDR3 region has the DNA TGTGCCAGCAGCCCCCAGAGCTCCTATAATTCACCCCTCCACTTT. Translated: CASSPQSSYNSPLHF. Full variable domain (outside the CDR3, taken from reference TRBV7-2 and TRBJ1-6): GAGVSQSPSNKVTEKGKDVELRCDPISGHTALYWYRQSLGQGLEFLIYFQGNSAPDKSGLPSDRFSAERTGGSVSTLTIQRTQQEDSAVYLCASSPQSSYNSPLHFGNGTRLTVT.

This clonotype occurred many times. Compared with germline, one end of the junction differs, possibly owing to a read error. The gene calls are TRBV5-1 and TRBJ2-1; D is unclear. CDR3 length equals 13 residues. Germline values: CDR1 SGHRS, CDR2 YFSETQ. The CDR3 here is CASSPGSYNEQFF. The CDR3 DNA is TGTGCCAGCTCACCCGGGTCGTACAATGAGCAGTTCTTC.

This clonotype was picked up many times. This sequence joins TRBV7-2 and TRBJ2-3; possibly TRBD2 for D (6 bases). This CDR3 has 15 amino acids. CDR1 and CDR2 from the germline V gene are SGHTA and FQGNSA. V lost 3 bases and J lost 2, with 12 bases in between. The CDR3 sequence is CASSFGRGATDTQYF. The DNA for the CDR3 is TGTGCCAGCAGCTTCGGGCGGGGAGCCACAGATACGCAGTATTTT.

This clonotype was counted a few times. The chain joins TRBV7-2 to TRBJ1-1; a possible D gene is TRBD1 (6 bases). Germline V gives CDR1 SGHTA, CDR2 FQGNSA. V gave up 5 bases and J gave up 6 bases, with 16 bases separating them. The length of the CDR3 is 14 residues. Here the CDR3 reads CASSLGGVWAEAFF. CDR3 DNA: TGTGCCAGCAGCCTAGGGGGTGTATGGGCTGAAGCTTTCTTT.

This sequence joins TRBV5-1 and TRBJ2-2, with D perhaps TRBD2 (6 bases). V was clipped by 1 base and J by 7 bases, with 23 bases between them. Looked up from germline, CDR1 is SGHRS and CDR2 is YFSETQ. This CDR3 is built from 18 residues. The CDR3 bases are TGCGCCAGCAGCTTGTCGAGTAGCGGACCCATTCTGTACGGGGAGCTGTTTTTT. It yields the protein CASSLSSSGPILYGELFF.

This clonotype has at least ten counts. This rearrangement joins TRBV25-1 to TRBJ2-2, with a possible D match to TRBD2 (6 bases). Germline CDR1 and CDR2: MGHDK and SYGVNS. The CDR3 contains 17 residues. With 4 bases removed from V and 3 bases from J, the gap between germline ends came to 18 bases. CDR3 amino acids: CASSGSSYGTHTGELFF. The CDR3 coding sequence is TGTGCCAGCAGTGGGAGTAGCTACGGGACTCACACCGGGGAGCTGTTTTTT.

This clonotype was counted between two and nine times. V is TRBV6-5 and J is TRBJ1-2; 7 positions agree with TRBD1. V lost 2 bases to trimming and J lost 6 bases; unmatched junction nucleotides: 3. In germline, CDR1 is MNHEY, CDR2 SVGAGI. This CDR3 comprises 13 residues. As DNA, the CDR3 is TGTGCCAGCAGTTACAGGGGGCGAGATGGCTACACCTTC. Amino acid sequence: CASSYRGRDGYTF.

This clonotype was observed at least ten times. The chain couples TRBV18 to TRBJ1-1, with D possibly being TRBD1 (6 bases). V lost 3 bases to trimming and J lost 7 bases, with 18 bases between them. Germline lookup yields CDR1 KGHSH and CDR2 LQKENI. The CDR3 spans 15 residues. The CDR3 nucleotides are TGTGCCAGCTCACCCCCCTGGGGGGGCTCGGGTGAAGCTTTCTTT. Amino acids: CASSPPWGGSGEAFF.

The gene calls are TRBV29-1 and TRBJ2-5; D gene ambiguous. The CDR3 totals 14 residues. The V gene lost 6 bases and the J gene lost 0 bases, with 14 bases spanning the gap. Germline CDR1 and CDR2: SQVTM and ANQGSEA. The CDR3 protein is CSVRQVQYQETQYF. For the CDR3, the DNA is TGCAGCGTGCGGCAGGTCCAGTACCAAGAGACCCAGTACTTC.

At least ten counts were recorded for this clonotype. The rearrangement joins TRBV20-1 to TRBJ2-1; D might be TRBD2 (7 bases). V gave up 8 bases and J gave up 9 bases, with 23 bases separating them. The CDR3 is made up of 14 amino acids. From germline, CDR1 is DFQATT and CDR2 SNEGSKA (reference sequence). The CDR3 bases are TGCAGTATGATTAGCGTGGGGGGGGCAGGTGAGCAGTTCTTC. Translating it yields CSMISVGGAGEQFF.

This clonotype was counted between two and nine times. The chain joins TRBV9 to TRBJ2-7; 7 nucleotides line up with TRBD1. V lost 2 bases and J lost 6; bases outside the gene matches: 8. Germline V gene sequence: CDR1 SGDLS, CDR2 YYNGEE. The CDR3 has 14 residues. CDR3: CASSVGRGYFEQYF. The CDR3 DNA reads as TGTGCCAGCAGCGTGGGCAGGGGGTACTTCGAGCAGTACTTC.

This clonotype was observed at least ten times. This sequence joins TRBV6-6 and TRBJ2-3; D may be TRBD1 (5 bases). The CDR3 contains 13 residues. Trimming took 6 bases from V and 9 from J, leaving 16 bases between them. Germline V CDR1 and CDR2: MNHNY, SVGAGI (reference sequence). CDR3 sequence reads: CASSSARTSTQYF. For the CDR3, the DNA is TGTGCCAGCAGCTCAGCGAGGACATCGACGCAGTATTTT.

The rearrangement uses TRBV3-1 and TRBJ2-7; D is unresolved. The germline gives CDR1 LGHDT, CDR2 YNNKEL (reference sequence). The length of the CDR3 is 13 residues. Trimming took off 4 bases at V and 6 bases at J, with 13 bases between the two ends. The CDR3 region is CASSPPFEGEQYF. In nucleotides, the CDR3 is TGTGCCAGCAGCCCCCCCTTTGAAGGCGAGCAGTACTTC.

The chain links TRBV18 to TRBJ1-4, with a possible D match to TRBD1 (6 bases). V lost 1 base to trimming and J lost 7 bases, with 16 bases between them. This CDR3 comprises 16 residues. CDR1 is KGHSH and CDR2 is LQKENI in the germline V gene. The CDR3 protein is CASSPRPAGGGEKLFF. Written as DNA, the CDR3 is TGTGCCAGCTCACCACGACCAGCCGGAGGGGGTGAAAAACTGTTTTTT.

This clonotype was seen ten or more times. V and J are TRBV12-3 or TRBV12-4 and TRBJ1-5; TRBD1 is a possible D gene (6 bases). The CDR3 is 13 amino acids. V gave up 6 bases and J gave up 3 bases, with 9 bases separating them. The CDR3: CASSRDTNQPQHF. The CDR3 DNA reads as TGTGCCAGCAGCCGGGACACCAATCAGCCCCAGCATTTT.